This is a list of T cell receptor beta chains from one sample in a study of blood T cell repertoires in COVID-19. Using immunoSEQ multiplex PCR, the repertoire was profiled, and TCRdb retains in-frame clones only, with some absent. The table has about 100,000 clones, approximately 80% seen once. The specimen sequenced was peripheral blood. The source is a man aged 50 or older with active or convalescent COVID-19. The CDR3 runs from the conserved cysteine through the conserved F or W. A D gene is named only where the DNA matches it firmly. Where a row states a size, it is once, few, many or the class of an expanded clone; other rows omit it.

TRBV30	.	.	TRBJ2-2	CAWNQRSGSGELFF	TGTGCCTGGAACCAACGGTCAGGGTCCGGGGAGCTGTTTTTT
TRBV5-1	.	TRBD2	TRBJ2-1	CASSGGLARDEQFF	TGCGCCAGCAGCGGGGGACTAGCTCGTGATGAGCAGTTCTTC
TRBV30	.	TRBD2	TRBJ2-1	CAWALADGYNEQFF	TGTGCCTGGGCACTAGCGGACGGCTACAATGAGCAGTTCTTC
TRBV11-2	.	TRBD2	TRBJ2-7	CASGAGETYEQYF	TGTGCCAGCGGAGCGGGGGAAACCTACGAGCAGTACTTC
TRBV6-2/TRBV6-3	.	TRBD2	TRBJ2-2	CASSTPLRTSHANTGELFF	TGTGCCAGCAGTACCCCTCTTCGGACTAGTCACGCGAACACCGGGGAGCTGTTTTTT
TRBV9	once	TRBD2	TRBJ2-3	CASSLSGRASTDTQYF	TGTGCCAGCAGCCTTAGCGGGAGGGCGAGCACAGATACGCAGTATTTT
TRBV6-2/TRBV6-3	.	.	TRBJ2-7	CASSSPGFPYEQYF	TGTGCCAGCAGCTCTCCCGGGTTCCCCTACGAGCAGTACTTC
TRBV2	.	.	TRBJ1-6	CASSPPPENSPLHF	TGTGCCAGCAGTCCCCCCCCCGAGAATTCACCCCTCCACTTT
TRBV7-9	few	TRBD1	TRBJ2-1	CASSRGTGGYNEQFF	TGTGCCAGCAGCCGTGGGACAGGGGGGTACAATGAGCAGTTCTTC
TRBV6-5	.	TRBD1	TRBJ1-2	CASSPTGDGLYGYTF	TGTGCCAGCAGTCCCACAGGGGATGGATTGTATGGCTACACCTTC
TRBV19	.	TRBD1	TRBJ2-1	CASSTVQGDVQFF	TGTGCCAGTAGTACTGTGCAGGGGGACGTGCAGTTCTTC
TRBV5-1	.	.	TRBJ2-3	CASSLAVGATDTQYF	TGCGCCAGCAGCTTGGCGGTGGGAGCAACAGATACGCAGTATTTT
TRBV30	.	.	TRBJ1-1	CAWSVLAGGTEAFF	TGTGCCTGGAGTGTACTGGCCGGGGGAACTGAAGCTTTCTTT
TRBV30	.	TRBD1	TRBJ2-3	CAWESTGADTQYF	TGTGCCTGGGAATCCACAGGGGCCGATACGCAGTATTTT
TRBV13	.	.	TRBJ2-7	CASSLHGSIDEQYF	TGTGCCAGCAGCTTACACGGGAGTATCGACGAGCAGTACTTC
TRBV12-3/TRBV12-4	few	.	TRBJ1-6	CASSLKEESPLHF	TGTGCCAGCAGTTTAAAGGAGGAATCACCCCTCCACTTT
TRBV6-2/TRBV6-3	.	TRBD2	TRBJ2-5	CASSLLAEETQYF	TGTGCCAGCAGTCTACTAGCGGAAGAGACCCAGTACTTC
TRBV5-1	.	TRBD1	TRBJ2-7	CASSLDGTGGTSEQYF	TGCGCCAGCAGCTTGGATGGGACAGGGGGCACGTCGGAGCAGTACTTC
TRBV2	.	TRBD2	TRBJ2-2	CASRVGRATGELFF	TGTGCCAGCAGAGTAGGGAGGGCGACCGGGGAGCTGTTTTTT
TRBV30	.	.	TRBJ2-2	CAWSRLGPTGELFF	TGTGCCTGGAGTCGCCTGGGGCCAACCGGGGAGCTGTTTTTT